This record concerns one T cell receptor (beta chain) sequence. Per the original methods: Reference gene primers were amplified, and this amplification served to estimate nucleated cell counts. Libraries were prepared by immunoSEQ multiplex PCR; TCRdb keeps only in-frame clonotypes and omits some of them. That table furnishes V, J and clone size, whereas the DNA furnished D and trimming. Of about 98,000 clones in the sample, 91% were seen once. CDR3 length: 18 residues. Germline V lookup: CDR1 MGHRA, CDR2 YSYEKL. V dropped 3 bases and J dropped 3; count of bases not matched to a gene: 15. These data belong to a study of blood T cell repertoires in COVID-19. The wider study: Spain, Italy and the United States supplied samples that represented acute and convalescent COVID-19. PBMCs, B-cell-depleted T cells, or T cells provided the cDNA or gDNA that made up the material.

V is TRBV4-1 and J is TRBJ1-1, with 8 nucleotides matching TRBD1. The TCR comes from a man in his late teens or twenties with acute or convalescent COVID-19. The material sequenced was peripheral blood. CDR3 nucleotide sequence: TGCGCCAGCAGCCAGCCCCAACCGGACAGGGACATGGACACTGAAGCTTTCTTT. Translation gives CASSQPQPDRDMDTEAFF.